This TCR beta chain originates from a study of T cells in Graves' hyperthyroidism and ophthalmopathy. Study-wide context: It was at initial diagnosis, before any treatment, that peripheral blood was collected. Overall study results and limits: Blood also contained most expanded thyroid clonotypes above 0.001. A median roughly six months before onset, the model predicted ophthalmopathy.

PBMCs stemmed from less than 13 ml fresh peripheral blood. It was RNA transcripts that yielded the amplified TCR beta CDR3 regions. HTBI primers were employed in a first-round RT-PCR of the TCR CDR3. TCRdb used MiXCR to reprocess the multiplex PCR reads, holding one entry per CDR3 protein. The sample carries approximately 600,000 distinct CDR3 sequences, about 15% recorded once. This clonotype was counted only a few times. What it recognizes is unknown. The germline CDR1 and CDR2 sequences are MNHNS and SASEGT. CDR3 length: 15 amino acids. The V gene end was trimmed by 4 bases and the J gene end by 3 bases; junction bases not matched to a gene: 7.

The rearrangement uses TRBV6-1 and TRBJ2-3; 7 bases fit TRBD2. This receptor was obtained from a woman in her twenties or thirties with Graves' hyperthyroidism that later progressed to Graves' ophthalmopathy. Sequenced input: blood. CDR3 region: CASSARGLGTDTQYF. CDR3 in DNA: TGTGCCAGCAGTGCGCGGGGGTTAGGGACAGATACGCAGTATTTT.